This T cell receptor (beta chain) emerged from a study of CD8 T cells in ankylosing spondylitis. With respect to this clonotype: The antigen is not known.

TCRdb ran MiXCR on the 5' RACE reads and lists one entry per CDR3 protein. The repertoire holds 800,000 to 900,000 distinct CDR3 sequences, with over 9.5% as singletons. This CDR3 spans 13 amino acids. Trimming took 5 bases from V and 10 from J; bases not matched to a gene: 5. Germline-derived CDR1 and CDR2 are SGHTA and FQGTGA. Study findings and constraints: Disease-linked clones were found to be CD8+ and relatively rare in peripheral blood. A TCR beta motif of 8 or 9 highly homologous variants appeared characteristic of ankylosing spondylitis blood.

The chain couples TRBV7-3 to TRBJ1-4; 9 bases align to TRBD1. Sample: blood, either unsorted or a sorted T cell fraction (not recorded which). This sequence was found in a male donor with ankylosing spondylitis. The CDR3 region is CASSRDRDGKLFF. Here the CDR3 DNA reads TGTGCCAGCAGCCGGGACAGGGACGGAAAACTGTTTTTT. Full variable domain (remainder filled in from reference TRBV7-3 and TRBJ1-4): GAGVSQTPSNKVTEKGKYVELRCDPISGHTALYWYRQSLGQGPEFLIYFQGTGAADDSGLPNDRFFAVRPEGSVSTLKIQRTERGDSAVYLCASSRDRDGKLFFGSGTQLSVL.